This TCR beta chain was obtained from a study of blood T cells in healthy people across ages. Study outcomes and limitations: Greater diversity and more naive CD4+ cells were seen in long-lived donors than in aged donors.

The germline V gene encodes CDR1 LNHDA and CDR2 SQIVND (reference sequence). Trimming pared 5 bases from V and 6 bases from J, leaving 17 bases between. This CDR3 region has 14 residues. Through a sample-barcoded 5' primer and a J-beta primer mix, a second PCR was run for roughly 6 to 12 cycles. Each cDNA molecule, via a template-switch adaptor with 12 random nucleotides, was tagged. MiXCR, applied by TCRdb to the 5' RACE reads, yields one record per CDR3 protein. The sample has roughly 560,000 distinct CDR3 sequences, about 25% seen once. This clonotype was detected a few times. Its antigen is unknown. This sample also appeared in a second study, on T cells of mothers and their children. This second study notes: Nine systemically healthy Caucasian donors: three mothers, six children.

Specimen: blood. The origin of this receptor is a boy aged 5-17 years in good health. This sequence joins TRBV19 and TRBJ2-7; D is perhaps TRBD1 (5 bases). CDR3 nucleotides: TGTGCCAGTAGTCCGCGCCAGGGTCTGGGCGAGCAGTACTTC. Protein sequence: CASSPRQGLGEQYF.